Reported below is one TCR beta chain. Its antigen remains unknown. The same CDR3 can be traced to other DNA sequences in this sample. Naive CD8 cells comprised CD45RO-negative, CCR7-positively selected cells, excluding terminally differentiated effector memory CD45RA+ cells. Trimming took 0 bases from V and 1 from J, leaving 10 bases between them. CDR1 LGHNA and CDR2 YNFKEQ come from the germline V gene. The CDR3 length is 16 residues. The sample originates from a study of shared clonotypes between healthy human individuals. Study-level points and caveats: Rarefaction showed sorted-subset sequencing was incomplete despite large depth.

Sequenced by immunoSEQ multiplex PCR; TCRdb stores in-frame clones only, minus some. The table lists approximately 2,000,000 clones, 85% to 95% of them singletons. The chain joins TRBV4-2 to TRBJ2-1; D is uncertain. This receptor was taken from a man aged 18-30 years in good health. Some clones in this sample may be carry-over from other donors' samples. Sequencing was carried out using naive CD8+ T cells from PBMCs. This chain's CDR3 is CASSQDPRASYNEQFF. The DNA of the CDR3 is TGTGCCAGCAGCCAAGACCCTAGGGCATCCTACAATGAGCAGTTCTTC.